Included here is one TCR beta chain sequence, with context. Participant ages covered about 18 to 100 years across 24 US areas. The data belong to a study of blood T cell repertoires in COVID-19. As for the study in general: Italy, Spain and the United States were the sources of the convalescent and acute COVID-19 samples. PBMCs, B-cell-depleted T cells, or T cells provided the cDNA or gDNA that made up the material.

How the authors handled the data: The authors estimated nucleated cell counts from reference gene primer amplification. Clones were read by immunoSEQ multiplex PCR, and TCRdb kept only the in-frame ones, dropping some. That table supplies the V and J calls and clone size; D and trimming were determined from the DNA. The table has about 310,000 clones, roughly 86% seen once. Trimming took 4 bases from V and 9 from J; bases not matched to a gene: 13. The CDR3 runs 16 residues. Germline CDR1 and CDR2: MNHEY and SVGEGT. This clonotype was obtained from a woman aged 18 to 35 who had recovered from COVID-19. This chain joins TRBV6-2 or TRBV6-3 and TRBJ1-5; TRBD1 matches at 9 bases. The sequenced sample was PBMCs or T cells enriched from blood (not recorded which). Here the CDR3 reads CASSSRTGDFFRPQHF. CDR3 bases: TGTGCCAGCAGTTCCCGGACAGGGGATTTTTTTCGGCCCCAGCATTTT.